This T cell receptor (beta chain) is drawn from a study of blood T cell repertoires in COVID-19. Generated by immunoSEQ multiplex PCR, the TCRdb table keeps only in-frame clones and is missing some. The data show roughly 120,000 clones, roughly 90% seen once. The CDR3 has 14 residues. Germline V gene lookup returns CDR1 KGHSH and CDR2 LQKENI. Between the trimmed V and J ends, which lost 5 bases and 2 bases, there was a span of 12 bases. V is TRBV18 and J is TRBJ2-5; D perhaps matches TRBD2 (6 bases). The sequence derives from a man aged 50 to 59 with active COVID-19. Sequences were obtained from peripheral blood. CDR3 coding DNA: TGTGCCAGCTCATCGCGGGAATTACAAGAGACCCAGTACTTC. Amino acid sequence: CASSSRELQETQYF.